This T cell receptor (beta chain) originates from a study of cytomegalovirus exposure and HLA in healthy donors. With V trimmed by 5 bases and J by 1 base, 8 bases remained unmatched. Germline values: CDR1 SGHRS, CDR2 YFSETQ. This CDR3 comprises 15 residues. Findings and limits, study-wide: As a later analysis showed, a missense DCLRE1C variant was linked to trimming of TCR beta V- and J-genes.

PCR primers comprised 60 Vbeta and 13 Jbeta primers. TCRdb's copy holds only in-frame clones and misses some; the assay was immunoSEQ multiplex PCR. The repertoire has 120,000 to 150,000 clones, around 77% of them found once; the top ten carry roughly 2%. Of note for this clone: Its target is unknown.

This clonotype originated in a man aged 25 to 40 in good health and CMV-seronegative. The chain is built from TRBV5-1 and TRBJ2-5; 7 bases are a match to TRBD1. The sample taken for sequencing was PBMCs. The CDR3 spells CASRPGQIIQETQYF. As DNA, the CDR3 is TGCGCCAGCAGGCCGGGACAGATTATCCAAGAGACCCAGTACTTC.